Sequencing of this T cell receptor beta chain was carried out in a study of T cell responses to AZD1222 COVID-19 vaccine. Only one count was recorded for this clone. The repertoire was sequenced with immunoSEQ multiplex PCR; TCRdb's copy has only in-frame clones and lacks some. Found here are roughly 80,000 clones, around 90% of them singletons; the top ten hold 5.7%. The origin of this receptor is an adult in good health. Material: peripheral blood, obtained on day 0 of AZD1222 vaccination.

DNA for the CDR3: TGTGCCAGCATCCTTAGCGGGGGTGGAGAGACCCAGTACTTC. Translated, it gives CASILSGGGETQYF. V is TRBV6-5 and J is TRBJ2-5; 9 bases are a match to TRBD2. From germline, CDR1 is MNHEY and CDR2 SVGAGI. CDR3 length equals 14 residues. Losses at the gene ends were 7 bases for V and 4 bases for J; bases not matched to a gene: 7.